This T cell receptor (beta chain) was identified in a study of PD-1 blockade in classical Hodgkin lymphoma. Notes on the study in general: With CD4+ cells, TCR diversity rose significantly by C4D1, but not with CD8+ cells.

Repertoires were generated with immunoSEQ multiplex PCR, while TCRdb's copy carries only in-frame clones and drops some. The profile covers about 17,000 clones, with about 65% appearing a single time and approximately 8% taken by the ten largest. On this clone: Antigen unknown.

Deletions cut 6 bases from V and 4 bases from J, with 6 bases between. This CDR3 has 12 amino acids. The germline V gene has CDR1 ENHRY and CDR2 SYGVKD. Time point of the sample: cycle 4 day 1 (C4D1), after 6 weeks of nivolumab. Every patient had relapsed following autologous stem cell transplantation, and cohorts differed in brentuximab vedotin exposure. The chain is built from TRBV10-3 and TRBJ2-2; tentatively, D is TRBD1 (5 bases). This specimen consisted of peripheral blood mononuclear cells (PBMCs), obtained before the fourth cycle of nivolumab. This sequence was found in a human donor with classical Hodgkin lymphoma. The CDR3 coding sequence is TGTGCCATCAGGGACACCACCGGGGAGCTGTTTTTT. This gives the protein CAIRDTTGELFF.